One TCR beta chain is described in this entry. No antigen is known for it. Per-base qualities were not stored, and no clone one base away is much larger. The same CDR3 arises from other DNA sequences in this sample as well. The donors were healthy, HIV-negative adults with no recently reported acute infections or vaccinations. All donors were Caucasian adults living in Nashville, Tennessee, USA. CD4+ T cells were enriched through magnetic negative selection, after which naive cells were positively selected on CD45RA and the remaining negative fraction served as the memory subset. After blood collection by leukapheresis, PBMCs were isolated using Ficoll-Histopaque density gradient centrifugation and then cryopreserved in the vapor phase of liquid nitrogen. Purity and quantity of every magnetically sorted T cell population were checked by analytical flow cytometry. Each sorted fraction had its genomic DNA isolated and then quantified by UV absorbance on a Nanodrop 2000c.

The sample is drawn from a study of shared clonotypes between healthy human individuals (dated by TCRdb to about 2020). For the study in its entirety: The cohort included three men and a couple of women between 18 and 49 years of age. For each donor, CD4 naive and CD4 memory were each given three plates, CD8 naive was given two plates, and CD8 memory was given one plate. The study deeply sequenced blood TCR repertoires of about five healthy adults to estimate repertoire size and the extent of clonotype sharing between individuals. To increase sequencing depth and limit assay-specific biases, TCR repertoire library preparation and sequencing were carried out by different laboratories using diverse techniques. Leukapheresis yielded between about 0.8 and 8.9 billion PBMCs per donor.

General study outcomes and caveats: Incomplete sequencing was indicated by rarefaction of sorted-subset datasets, despite the large sequencing depth. Compared with non-shared clonotypes, the clonotypes found in all four sorted-subset donors had higher generation probabilities. The small number of donors limited the genetic and exposure-history diversity represented. About 5% of naive CD4, 3.5% of naive CD8, roughly 2.4% of memory CD4, and more than 0.35% of memory CD8 clonotypes were shared across several donors. Naive subsets generally had larger estimated clonotype richness than memory subsets. Sampling was restricted to blood, and TCR repertoires in tissues likely differ from the TCR repertoires found in blood. Pairwise subsampling led to the expectation that sequencing depth would affect the degree of clonotype sharing among donors.

Looking up the germline V gene yields CDR1 MDHEN and CDR2 SYDVKM. The CDR3 runs 16 residues from the cysteine to the phenylalanine. Only the CDR3 portion is preserved as DNA: 48 bases, with reading frame beginning at the first base. Cut back by 1 base and 3 bases, the V and J ends lie 16 bases apart. TCR CDR3 regions were amplified from genomic DNA by multiplex PCR using the deep immunoSEQ assay. Extracted genomic DNA from each cell subset was spread evenly across all wells of several immunoSEQ 96-well plates, with each plate serving as a replicate. For sorted subsets, each replicate PCR was loaded with roughly 200 ng genomic DNA, equivalent to some 27,000 T cell genomes. The purified libraries were quantified using a Qubit 3.0 fluorometer, sized with a Bioanalyzer 2100, and then quantified again using the KAPA Library Quantification kit. Each immunoSEQ 96-well plate was sequenced on its own single-read 150-cycle Illumina NextSeq 550 flow cell. Regarding the original processing steps: Because the immunoSEQ output held only junctional sequences and lacked quality scores, the filtering could not match the filtering applied to full-length reads. To assign V/J genes and CDR3, sequences were annotated against IMGT germline references using PyIR, a Python wrapper for IgBLAST v1.9. Any read was removed if the V/J assignment was weak (E-value above 1e-6), the CDR3 was missing, or the read contained stop codons, out-of-frame junctions, or ambiguous translated residues. A V3J clonotype was defined by an identical inferred V gene, J gene, and CDR3 amino acid sequence. Percentage overlap between repertoires was computed as shared unique clonotypes divided by the size of the smaller repertoire. RTK rarefaction, the Chao1 estimator, and Recon v2.1 estimates of unobserved clonotypes were used to assess repertoire richness. Generation probabilities for all TCRbeta clonotypes obtained by the gDNA method from several donors were computed using OLGA. Drawn from immuneACCESS, this table holds only the in-frame rearrangements with V and J called that TCRdb kept. Clones are partly lost; checked studies trace under half to an unresolved V gene and leave the rest unexplained. D and trimming were read from the DNA, whereas the V and J calls and clone size are those reported in that table. The sample has approximately 1.5 million clones on record, 97% to 99% of them singletons. The ten largest clones capture approximately 0.38% of the sample.

Sequencing was performed on naive CD4+ T cells sorted from blood. The cell subset or site tag for this specimen amounts to: CD45RA+ positively selected. This receptor chain uses TRBV28 and TRBJ2-7, and perhaps TRBD2 as D gene, on 5 matching bases. This receptor was taken from a man aged 30 to 39 in good health. The DNA sequence follows: TGTGCCAGCAGTTTATCTCTTAGGGCGGGTAGCTACGAGCAGTACTTC. It translates as CASSLSLRAGSYEQYF.